The clone carrying this TCR beta chain was detected only once. Measured with immunoSEQ multiplex PCR; TCRdb has only the in-frame clones, and not every one. Of fewer than 400,000 clones listed, roughly 86% were seen once; the top ten hold around 9.3%. Trimming took 3 bases from V and 3 from J, leaving 5 bases between them. The length of the CDR3 is 11 residues. Germline assignment: CDR1 DFQATT and CDR2 SNEGSKA (reference sequence). The sample originates from a study of blood T cell repertoires in COVID-19. Recruits, aged roughly 18 to 95 years, lived in 24 US areas. Clinical history reported by participants formed the basis on which cohorts were assigned.

This sequence joins TRBV20-1 and TRBJ2-5; no firm D call. Input material: PBMCs or T cells enriched from blood (not recorded which). This clonotype originated in a woman aged 18-29 years who had recovered from COVID-19. The CDR3 region is CSASREETQYF. Written as DNA, the CDR3 is TGCAGTGCTAGTAGAGAAGAGACCCAGTACTTC.